The clone carrying this TCR beta chain was counted only a few times. The antigen remains unidentified. The CDR3 has 15 residues. Trimming left V 4 bases short and J 4 bases short, with 17 bases between. Germline lookup yields CDR1 LGHNA and CDR2 YSLEER. Using a J-beta primer mix together with a sample-barcoded 5' primer, a second PCR was run for roughly 7 to 11 cycles. Each cDNA was tagged by a template-switch adaptor containing 12 random nucleotides. TCRdb re-called the 5' RACE reads through MiXCR, storing one row per CDR3 protein. The sample has about 1,400,000 distinct CDR3 sequences; almost 60% are singletons. The data originate from a study of blood T cells in healthy people across ages. Regarding the study as a whole: Both naive CD4+ cell counts and diversity were greater in long-lived donors than in aged donors. Because donor CMV status was unknown, expanded clonotype changes were possibly confounded. What prevented conclusive comparison of naive and antigen-experienced cells was that PBMCs were unsorted.

This receptor was taken from a man younger than 35 in good health. The chain links TRBV4-3 to TRBJ2-7, with D possibly matching TRBD2 (6 bases). What was sequenced was blood. The CDR3: CASSPRTNGRYEQYF. CDR3 bases: TGCGCCAGCAGCCCGCGGACTAACGGAAGGTACGAGCAGTACTTC.